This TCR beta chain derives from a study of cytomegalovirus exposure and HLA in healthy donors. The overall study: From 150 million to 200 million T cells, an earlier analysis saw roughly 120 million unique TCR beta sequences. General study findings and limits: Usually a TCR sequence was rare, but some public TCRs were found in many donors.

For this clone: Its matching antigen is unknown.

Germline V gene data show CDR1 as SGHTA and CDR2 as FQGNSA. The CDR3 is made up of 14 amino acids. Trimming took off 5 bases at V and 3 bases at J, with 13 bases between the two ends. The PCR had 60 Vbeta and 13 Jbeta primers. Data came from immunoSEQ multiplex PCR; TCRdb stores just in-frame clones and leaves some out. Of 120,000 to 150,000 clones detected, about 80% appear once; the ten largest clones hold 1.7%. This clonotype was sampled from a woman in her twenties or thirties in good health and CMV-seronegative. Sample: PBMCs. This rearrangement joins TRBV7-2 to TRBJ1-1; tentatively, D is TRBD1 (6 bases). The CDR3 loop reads CASSRGQKDTEAFF. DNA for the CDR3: TGTGCCAGCAGCCGTGGACAGAAGGACACTGAAGCTTTCTTT.